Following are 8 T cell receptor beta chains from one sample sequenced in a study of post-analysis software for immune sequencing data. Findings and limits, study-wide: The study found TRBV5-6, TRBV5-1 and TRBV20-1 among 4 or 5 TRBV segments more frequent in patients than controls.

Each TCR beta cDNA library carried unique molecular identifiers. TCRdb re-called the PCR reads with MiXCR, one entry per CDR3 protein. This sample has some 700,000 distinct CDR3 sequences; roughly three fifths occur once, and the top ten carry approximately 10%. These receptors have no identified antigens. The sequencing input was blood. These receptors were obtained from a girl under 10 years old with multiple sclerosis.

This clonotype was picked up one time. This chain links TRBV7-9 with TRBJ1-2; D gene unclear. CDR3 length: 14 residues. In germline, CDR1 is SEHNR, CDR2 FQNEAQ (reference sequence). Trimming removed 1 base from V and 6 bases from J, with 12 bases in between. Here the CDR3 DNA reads TGTGCCAGCAGCTTAGGCCGGGGAGTGGATGGCTACACCTTC. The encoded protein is CASSLGRGVDGYTF. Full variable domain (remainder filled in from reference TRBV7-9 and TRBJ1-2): DTGVSQNPRHKITKRGQNVTFRCDPISEHNRLYWYRQTLGQGPEFLTYFQNEAQLEKSRLLSDRFSAERPKGSFSTLEIQRTEQGDSAMYLCASSLGRGVDGYTFGSGTRLTVV.

CDR3 amino acids: CASSRYRKETQYF. CDR3 sequence (DNA): TGTGCCAGCAGCCGCTACCGGAAGGAGACCCAGTACTTC. The chain couples TRBV14 to TRBJ2-7; D remains ambiguous. The J call may be wrong; the DNA end is better matched by TRBJ2-5. This CDR3 has 13 residues. Looked up from germline, CDR1 is SGHDN and CDR2 is FVKESK.

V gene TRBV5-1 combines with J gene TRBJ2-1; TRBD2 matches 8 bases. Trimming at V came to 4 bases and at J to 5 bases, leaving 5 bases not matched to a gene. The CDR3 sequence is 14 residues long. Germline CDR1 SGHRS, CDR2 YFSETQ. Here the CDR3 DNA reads TGCGCCAGCAGCCGTAGCGGGACCAACAATGAGCAGTTCTTC. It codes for CASSRSGTNNEQFF.

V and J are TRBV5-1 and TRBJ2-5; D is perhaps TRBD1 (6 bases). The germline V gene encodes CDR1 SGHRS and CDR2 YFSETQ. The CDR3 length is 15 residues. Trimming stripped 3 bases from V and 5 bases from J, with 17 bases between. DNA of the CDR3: TGCGCCAGCAGCTCGGGTGACAGGTCTGCGGAGACCCAGTACTTC. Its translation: CASSSGDRSAETQYF.

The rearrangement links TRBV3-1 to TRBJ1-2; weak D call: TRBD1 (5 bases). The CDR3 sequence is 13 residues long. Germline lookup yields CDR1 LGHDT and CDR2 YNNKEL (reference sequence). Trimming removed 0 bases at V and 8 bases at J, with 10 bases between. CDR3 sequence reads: CASSQDLRGGYTF. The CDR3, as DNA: TGTGCCAGCAGCCAAGATTTACGGGGCGGCTACACCTTC.

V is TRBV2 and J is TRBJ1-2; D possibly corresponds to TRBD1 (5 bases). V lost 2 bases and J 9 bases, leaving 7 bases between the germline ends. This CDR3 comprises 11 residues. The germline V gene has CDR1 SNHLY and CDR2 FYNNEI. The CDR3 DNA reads TGTGCCAGCAGTGAACAGGGCAGCTACACCTTC. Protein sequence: CASSEQGSYTF.

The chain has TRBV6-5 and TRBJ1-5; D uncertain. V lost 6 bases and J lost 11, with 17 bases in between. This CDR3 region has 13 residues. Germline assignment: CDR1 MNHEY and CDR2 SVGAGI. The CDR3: CASSSGLQRAQHF. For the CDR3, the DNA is TGTGCCAGCAGCTCCGGGCTCCAAAGGGCCCAGCATTTT.

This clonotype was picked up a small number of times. CDR3 loop: CASSLQGPPYEQYF. The CDR3 nucleotides are TGCGCCAGCAGCCTTCAGGGTCCCCCCTACGAGCAGTACTTC. The rearrangement joins TRBV5-1 to TRBJ2-7; perhaps TRBD1 as D (5 bases). CDR3 size: 14 residues. V was shortened by 4 bases and J by 2 bases, with 13 bases between the two germline ends. Germline CDR1 and CDR2: SGHRS and YFSETQ.